The sequence of this T cell receptor beta chain was determined in a study of T cells in Graves' hyperthyroidism and ophthalmopathy. This clonotype was found a few times. Amplification yielded TCR beta CDR3 regions, with RNA transcripts as the source. First-round RT-PCR of the TCR CDR3 relied on the HTBI primer set. TCRdb passed the multiplex PCR reads through MiXCR, listing each CDR3 protein once. The sample includes 400,000 or so distinct CDR3 sequences, about 16% seen only once; the top ten take about 21%. The ends lost 5 bases at V and 8 bases at J; junction bases unmatched: 8. The CDR3 loop spans 14 amino acids.

The source material was blood. The TCR was taken from an older woman with Graves' ophthalmopathy. The chain employs TRBV12-3 or TRBV12-4 and TRBJ2-1, with 8 bases aligning to TRBD1. The CDR3 DNA follows: TGTGCCAGCAGTCCTCAGGGGGCCTGGGATGAGCAGTTCTTC. Translation: CASSPQGAWDEQFF.